This entry concerns a single TCR beta chain. This sample is part of a study of technical replicates of blood from several donors. Sequenced by immunoSEQ multiplex PCR; TCRdb stores in-frame clones only, minus some. Of around 76,000 clones listed, approximately 90% were seen once; the top ten hold roughly 0.27%. The length of the CDR3 is 14 residues. V gave up 5 bases and J gave up 6 bases, with 15 bases separating them. The V gene's germline CDR1 is SGHNT and CDR2 YYREEE (reference sequence). V is TRBV5-4 and J is TRBJ2-1, with D possibly being TRBD1 (6 bases). The sequencing sample was made of T cells isolated from PBMCs. The TCR was taken from a human donor in good health. The CDR3 here is CASRSWTAGNEQFF. CDR3 nucleotides: TGTGCCAGCAGATCCTGGACAGCTGGCAATGAGCAGTTCTTC. Looking up the rest from reference TRBV5-4 and TRBJ2-1 gives the full variable domain: ETGVTQSPTHLIKTRGQQVTLRCSSQSGHNTVSWYQQALGQGPQFIFQYYREEENGRGNFPPRFSGLQFPNYSSELNVNALELDDSALYLCASRSWTAGNEQFFGPGTRLTVL.